Each of the 22 T cell receptor beta chains below was sequenced from the same sample in a study of shared clonotypes between healthy human individuals. Libraries were prepared by immunoSEQ multiplex PCR; TCRdb keeps only in-frame clonotypes and omits some of them. Seen here are 1.6 million or so clones, roughly 98.5% observed once, and the top ten hold approximately 0.38%. Sequencing input: naive CD4+ T cells sorted from blood. Described subset: CD45RA+ positively selected. Receptors originate from a young man in good health.

The chain joins TRBV27 to TRBJ2-1; 8 bases align to TRBD2. CDR1 is MNHEY, CDR2 SMNVEV, per germline (reference sequence). The CDR3 covers 15 residues. Trimming took 7 bases from V and 3 from J; bases not matched to a gene: 8. The CDR3 region is CASTRGGGDYNEQFF. The CDR3 region has the DNA TGTGCCAGCACTCGGGGGGGAGGGGACTACAATGAGCAGTTCTTC.

The chain combines TRBV10-3 with TRBJ1-1; D is perhaps TRBD1 (5 bases). The CDR3 is 13 residues long. CDR1 is ENHRY, CDR2 SYGVKD, per germline. V was cut by 4 bases and J by 1 base, with 7 bases left in between. The CDR3 sequence is CAISGQSNTEAFF. In nucleotides, the CDR3 is TGTGCCATCAGTGGACAGTCGAACACTGAAGCTTTCTTT.

The V and J genes are TRBV7-8 and TRBJ2-7, with D perhaps matching TRBD2 (7 bases). The germline V gene encodes CDR1 SGHVS and CDR2 FQNEAQ. CDR3 length: 16 amino acids. Trimming removed 4 bases from V and 2 bases from J, with 18 bases in between. The CDR3 DNA reads as TGTGCCAGCAGCTCCAGGGGAGCGGGGATTACCTACGAGCAGTACTTC. Its translation is CASSSRGAGITYEQYF.

This clone was seen a single time. The chain combines TRBV28 with TRBJ1-1, with D possibly being TRBD1 (5 bases). The CDR3 sequence is 14 residues long. Germline V lookup: CDR1 MDHEN, CDR2 SYDVKM. V lost 2 bases and J lost 6, with 13 bases in between. The CDR3 nucleotides read TGTGCCAGCAGTTTAAGAGTCCAAGGGGCTGAAGCTTTCTTT. Amino acid sequence: CASSLRVQGAEAFF.

V gene TRBV5-1 combines with J gene TRBJ2-5, with D possibly matching TRBD1 (6 bases). In germline, CDR1 is SGHRS, CDR2 YFSETQ. The CDR3 totals 13 residues. Trimming stripped 4 bases from V and 2 bases from J, with 9 bases between. CDR3 protein: CASSETGQETQYF. The DNA for the CDR3 is TGCGCCAGCAGCGAAACAGGGCAAGAGACCCAGTACTTC.

V is TRBV28 and J is TRBJ1-5; D gene uncertain. The CDR3 covers 16 residues. Germline V gives CDR1 MDHEN, CDR2 SYDVKM. V dropped 3 bases and J dropped 0 bases, with 12 bases sitting between them. CDR3 in amino acids: CASSFLAPYSNQPQHF. CDR3 bases: TGTGCCAGCAGTTTTCTGGCCCCCTATAGCAATCAGCCCCAGCATTTT.

This chain links TRBV9 with TRBJ2-1; D is unclear. This CDR3 is built from 13 residues. Germline V gene data show CDR1 as SGDLS and CDR2 as YYNGEE. The germline V and J ends were trimmed by 3 bases and 8 bases, with 12 bases remaining between them. The CDR3 region has the DNA TGTGCCAGCAGCGCCGCTGGAGTCTATGAGCAGTTCTTC. This gives the protein CASSAAGVYEQFF.

J is TRBJ2-1 and V is TRBV15; perhaps TRBD1 as D (6 bases). Germline values: CDR1 LNHNV, CDR2 YYDKDF (reference sequence). V dropped 0 bases and J dropped 8 bases, with 20 bases sitting between them. The CDR3 sequence is 17 residues long. The CDR3 DNA is TGTGCCACCAGCAGAGATGTCAGGGGCCCCTATACCGATGAGCAGTTCTTC. It is translated as CATSRDVRGPYTDEQFF.

This chain joins TRBV5-4 and TRBJ2-5; D not certain. V gave up 0 bases and J gave up 2 bases, with 11 bases separating them. In germline, CDR1 is SGHNT, CDR2 YYREEE (reference sequence). The CDR3 consists of 15 residues. The CDR3, as DNA: TGTGCCAGCAGCTTGGCCGGCAGGCAACAAGAGACCCAGTACTTC. Its translation is CASSLAGRQQETQYF.

As concerns this clone: This specimen includes other DNA sequences encoding the same CDR3. The rearrangement joins TRBV5-5 to TRBJ2-7; D gene uncertain. CDR1 SGHKS and CDR2 YYEKEE come from the germline V gene (reference sequence). Trimming removed 0 bases at V and 2 bases at J, with 9 bases between. The CDR3 is 14 amino acids. The CDR3 DNA sequence: TGTGCCAGCAGCTTGGTGGGTGGAACCTACGAGCAGTACTTC. Amino acids: CASSLVGGTYEQYF.

On this clone: Other DNA variants within this sample encode the same CDR3. The rearrangement links TRBV19 to TRBJ2-7, with D possibly matching TRBD1 (5 bases). V lost 4 bases, J lost 2 bases, and 9 bases lay in between. The CDR3 sequence is 13 residues long. The germline V gene encodes CDR1 LNHDA and CDR2 SQIVND (reference sequence). The CDR3 region has the DNA TGTGCCAGTAGTAGGCAGGGCGCCTACGAGCAGTACTTC. Translation gives CASSRQGAYEQYF.

The V gene is TRBV9, the J gene TRBJ2-7, with TRBD2 matching 14 bases. The V gene's germline CDR1 is SGDLS and CDR2 YYNGEE. This CDR3 contains 14 residues. V shed 3 bases, J shed 11 bases, and the junction held 7 bases outside the gene matches. The CDR3 sequence: CASSAGTSGSIKYF. CDR3 DNA: TGTGCCAGCAGCGCCGGGACTAGCGGGAGTATAAAGTACTTC.

The chain combines TRBV18 with TRBJ1-5; 12 bases match TRBD1. The germline CDR1 and CDR2 sequences are KGHSH and LQKENI. Unmatched junction bases numbered 10, after V lost 3 bases and J lost 4 bases. This CDR3 spans 18 amino acids. This CDR3 reads CASSPAGTGGQLNQPQHF. Written as DNA, the CDR3 is TGTGCCAGCTCACCCGCCGGGACAGGGGGCCAGTTGAATCAGCCCCAGCATTTT.

In its sample, this clone was seen once. V usage is TRBV5-1 and J usage is TRBJ2-3; TRBD2 agrees at 12 bases. Germline-derived CDR1 and CDR2 are SGHRS and YFSETQ. The CDR3 runs 19 residues. Trimming took 0 bases from V and 0 from J; bases not matched to a gene: 8. This CDR3 reads CASSLVPGLAGPSTDTQYF. The DNA for the CDR3 is TGCGCCAGCAGCTTGGTCCCCGGACTAGCGGGACCCAGCACAGATACGCAGTATTTT.

V gene TRBV6-1 combines with J gene TRBJ2-7; TRBD1 agrees at 7 bases. The germline gives CDR1 MNHNS, CDR2 SASEGT. V shed 7 bases and J 2 bases; nucleotides not matched to a gene: 5. The CDR3 is 13 amino acids. CDR3 nucleotides: TGTGCCAGCACCGCCGGGACAGCCTACGAGCAGTACTTC. Translation: CASTAGTAYEQYF.

V usage is TRBV30 and J usage is TRBJ1-2, with a possible D match to TRBD1 (5 bases). This CDR3 has 12 residues. The germline V gene has CDR1 GTSNPN and CDR2 SVGIG (reference sequence). Trimming took off 5 bases at V and 2 bases at J, with 9 bases between the two ends. CDR3 coding DNA: TGTGCCTGGGTACAGGAGAACTATGGCTACACCTTC. This translates into CAWVQENYGYTF.

Comments on this clone: Other DNA sequences from this sample encode an identical CDR3 as well. CDR3 DNA sequence: TGTGCCTCCAGCAGGAACACTGAAGCTTTCTTT. It encodes CASSRNTEAFF. The chain links TRBV25-1 to TRBJ1-1; D gene uncertain. V was trimmed by 11 bases and J by 1 base, leaving 8 bases between them. CDR1 is MGHDK, CDR2 SYGVNS, per germline. This CDR3 region has 11 residues.

The rearrangement joins TRBV25-1 to TRBJ2-3; TRBD2 agrees at 12 bases. J gave up 4 bases and V 9 bases, and 5 bases lay outside the gene matches. The CDR3 contains 14 residues. Per germline, CDR1 MGHDK and CDR2 SYGVNS. DNA of the CDR3: TGTGCCAGGATGGGACTAGCGGGTGCAGATACGCAGTATTTT. Translated: CARMGLAGADTQYF.

The rearrangement links TRBV18 to TRBJ2-2; maybe TRBD2 (6 bases). CDR3 length equals 15 residues. V was trimmed by 1 base and J by 4 bases, leaving 10 bases between them. Germline CDR1 and CDR2: KGHSH and LQKENI. CDR3 DNA sequence: TGTGCCAGCTCACCACGATCTAGCGTCACCGGGGAGCTGTTTTTT. Translated: CASSPRSSVTGELFF. Together with reference TRBV18 and TRBJ2-2, the CDR3 gives the full variable domain: NAGVMQNPRHLVRRRGQEARLRCSPMKGHSHVYWYRQLPEEGLKFMVYLQKENIIDESGMPKERFSAEFPKEGPSILRIQQVVRGDSAAYFCASSPRSSVTGELFFGEGSRLTVL.

V and J are TRBV27 and TRBJ2-4; 9 bases line up with TRBD2. V was clipped by 5 bases and J by 2 bases; unmatched bases: 13. CDR3 length: 18 amino acids. Germline V lookup: CDR1 MNHEY, CDR2 SMNVEV (reference sequence). CDR3 sequence reads: CASSPNGLAGVPKNIQYF. CDR3 bases: TGTGCCAGCAGTCCTAATGGGTTAGCGGGAGTGCCCAAAAACATTCAGTACTTC.

The rearrangement links TRBV27 to TRBJ2-7; the D is unclear. This CDR3 contains 13 residues. Germline V gene data show CDR1 as MNHEY and CDR2 as SMNVEV (reference sequence). V gave up 6 bases and J gave up 6 bases, with 15 bases separating them. For the CDR3, the DNA is TGTGCCAGCAGCCAAGCCCCTACCCCCGAGCAGTACTTC. Amino acids: CASSQAPTPEQYF.

Comment on this clone: Other DNA sequences in this sample translate to the same CDR3. V usage is TRBV5-4 and J usage is TRBJ1-3; 7 bases match TRBD1. The V and J ends lost 0 bases and 4 bases, in that order; junction bases with no gene match: 4. CDR3 length: 15 amino acids. The germline gives CDR1 SGHNT, CDR2 YYREEE (reference sequence). The CDR3 is CASSLGRGPGNTIYF. CDR3 sequence (DNA): TGTGCCAGCAGCTTGGGGAGGGGGCCGGGAAACACCATATATTTT.